Shown below are 29 T cell receptor beta chains from a single sample sequenced in a study of CD8 T cells in ankylosing spondylitis (dated by TCRdb to about 2017). The library was built by means of 5' RACE. Data came from an Illumina HiSeq 2500. Clones were called with MiXCR by TCRdb after fastp trimmed the public reads at Q25, and only in-frame beta chains were retained. All rows with the same CDR3 protein become a single entry with the most common DNA and genes. The sample table records some 140,000 distinct CDR3 sequences; about 6.7% of these occur just once. The top ten hold roughly 12% of the sample. Sequencing was carried out using blood, either unsorted or a sorted T cell fraction (not recorded which). Source of these receptors: a female donor with ankylosing spondylitis or in good health (not recorded which).

The V gene is TRBV2, the J gene TRBJ1-4; the D is unclear. CDR1 SNHLY and CDR2 FYNNEI come from the germline V gene. The ends were cut back, 8 bases at V and 8 bases at J, with 12 bases in the middle. This CDR3 is built from 12 residues. The CDR3 loop is CASSRVLEKLFF. In DNA, the CDR3 is TGTGCCAGCTCTCGGGTTTTGGAAAAACTGTTTTTT.

The V and J genes are TRBV5-1 and TRBJ2-7; the D gene is possibly TRBD2 (5 bases). Germline assignment: CDR1 SGHRS and CDR2 YFSETQ. The CDR3 consists of 13 residues. With 7 bases removed from V and 7 bases from J, the gap between germline ends came to 18 bases. The CDR3 DNA sequence: TGCGCCAGCGGCTCTGAACGGGGTCGAGAGCAGTACTTC. It encodes CASGSERGREQYF.

The chain recombines TRBV7-2 with TRBJ2-3, with 10 nucleotides matching TRBD1. The CDR3 has 16 amino acids. V shed 3 bases, J shed 4 bases, and the junction held 7 bases outside the gene matches. In germline, CDR1 is SGHTA, CDR2 FQGNSA. The DNA for the CDR3 is TGTGCCAGCAGCTTCGCCGGGACAGGGGCGCCAGATACGCAGTATTTT. Its translation is CASSFAGTGAPDTQYF.

Ten or more counts support this clonotype. The gene calls are TRBV5-1 and TRBJ2-1; D is undetermined. V gave up 4 bases and J gave up 3 bases, with 11 bases separating them. This CDR3 contains 14 residues. Germline loops: CDR1 SGHRS, CDR2 YFSETQ. CDR3 sequence reads: CASSPPPFYNEQFF. CDR3 coding DNA: TGCGCCAGCAGCCCCCCCCCTTTCTACAATGAGCAGTTCTTC.

This clonotype was seen ten or more times. The genes are TRBV9 and TRBJ2-6; D is possibly TRBD1 (6 bases). CDR3 length: 16 amino acids. V was trimmed by 4 bases and J by 2 bases, leaving 13 bases between them. CDR1 is SGDLS and CDR2 is YYNGEE in the germline V gene. The CDR3 is CASSLDRSPGANVLTF. CDR3 bases: TGTGCCAGCAGCCTAGACAGGAGTCCTGGGGCCAACGTCCTGACTTTC. Variable domain in full (rest from reference TRBV9 and TRBJ2-6): DSGVTQTPKHLITATGQRVTLRCSPRSGDLSVYWYQQSLDQGLQFLIQYYNGEERAKGNILERFSAQQFPDLHSELNLSSLELGDSALYFCASSLDRSPGANVLTFGAGSRLTVL.

There are many counts of this clonotype. The rearrangement uses TRBV20-1 and TRBJ1-3, with D maybe TRBD1 (5 bases). Germline lookup yields CDR1 DFQATT and CDR2 SNEGSKA (reference sequence). The length of the CDR3 is 14 residues. The V end was cut by 6 bases, the J end by 0 bases, with 12 bases between. As DNA, the CDR3 is TGCAGTGCCCGGGGACCGGTCTCTGGAAACACCATATATTTT. Amino acid sequence: CSARGPVSGNTIYF.

There are many counts of this clonotype. The chain uses TRBV5-6 and TRBJ1-1; TRBD1 might be the D (5 bases). The CDR3 is made up of 12 amino acids. V shed 1 base and J shed 10 bases, with 11 bases lying between them. Germline V gene sequence: CDR1 SGHDT, CDR2 YYEEEE. The CDR3 reads CASSLPGRVAFF. The CDR3 coding sequence is TGTGCCAGCAGCTTGCCGGGACGAGTAGCTTTCTTT.

The table lists this clonotype with many counts. This chain uses TRBV4-3 with TRBJ2-7; D is uncertain. From germline, CDR1 is LGHNA and CDR2 YSLEER. The ends were cut back, 4 bases at V and 6 bases at J, with 16 bases in the middle. The length of the CDR3 is 14 residues. The DNA of the CDR3 is TGCGCCAGCAGCCCGAGACTCTCCCCTCCCGAGCAGTACTTC. Translated: CASSPRLSPPEQYF.

The sample holds many counts of this clonotype. The chain links TRBV5-5 to TRBJ2-3, with 7 bases identical to TRBD1. Germline V lookup: CDR1 SGHKS, CDR2 YYEKEE (reference sequence). The CDR3 is 18 amino acids. The V gene end was trimmed by 2 bases and the J gene end by 0 bases; junction bases not matched to a gene: 12. The CDR3 loop is CASSLAPVTGASTDTQYF. For the CDR3, the DNA is TGTGCCAGCAGCTTAGCCCCCGTTACAGGGGCTAGCACAGATACGCAGTATTTT.

A word on this clonotype: This clone may be a read error of a much larger clone one base away. The rearrangement links TRBV7-7 to TRBJ2-1, with D possibly being TRBD1 or TRBD2 (7 bases each). CDR1 is SSHAT and CDR2 is FNYEAQ in the germline V gene (reference sequence). CDR3 size: 15 residues. The CDR3 is CTSSQAGQPYNEQFF. As DNA, the CDR3 is TGTACTAGCAGTCAAGCGGGACAGCCCTACAATGAGCAGTTCTTC.

This clonotype was seen repeatedly, ten times or more. The rearrangement joins TRBV4-1 to TRBJ1-6; unclear D gene. Between the trimmed V and J ends, which lost 1 base and 6 bases, there was a span of 13 bases. CDR1 is MGHRA and CDR2 is YSYEKL in the germline V gene. This CDR3 has 16 residues. CDR3 sequence reads: CASSQVTNYANSPLHF. CDR3 DNA: TGCGCCAGCAGCCAAGTGACGAATTATGCTAATTCACCCCTCCACTTT.

This clonotype has ten or more counts. The rearrangement links TRBV6-1 to TRBJ1-4; D remains unclear. This CDR3 is 14 amino acids long. V lost 7 bases, J lost 6 bases, and 15 bases lay in between. CDR1 and CDR2 (germline): MNHNS, SASEGT. The CDR3 nucleotides are TGTGCCAGCACCAAGGGTGGTTTTGATGAAAAACTGTTTTTT. Translating gives CASTKGGFDEKLFF.

There are many counts of this clonotype. This chain connects TRBV6-2 or TRBV6-3 to TRBJ2-1; 7 bases match TRBD2. V trimming: 7 bases; J trimming: 3 bases; junction bases outside the gene matches: 21. The CDR3 spans 19 residues. Germline V gene lookup returns CDR1 MNHEY and CDR2 SVGEGT. CDR3 protein: CASTQGVSGPGLNYNEQFF. CDR3 nucleotide sequence: TGTGCCAGCACGCAGGGCGTGTCGGGCCCGGGACTAAACTACAATGAGCAGTTCTTC.

In this sample, this clonotype turned up many times. This chain uses TRBV19 with TRBJ1-1; possibly TRBD1 for D (5 bases). The CDR3 covers 14 residues. Trimming cost V 6 bases and J 1 base, with 12 bases left between them. The germline gives CDR1 LNHDA, CDR2 SQIVND (reference sequence). The CDR3 bases are TGTGCCAGTAGCTCCGGGACGGCGAACACTGAAGCTTTCTTT. Its translation: CASSSGTANTEAFF.

This clonotype appeared many times. The chain is built from TRBV20-1 and TRBJ2-1; 13 bases map to TRBD2. Trimming cost V 1 base and J 0 bases; bases outside gene matches: 6. This CDR3 spans 18 amino acids. CDR1 is DFQATT, CDR2 SNEGSKA, per germline (reference sequence). CDR3 sequence reads: CSARGTSGGEISYNEQFF. DNA of the CDR3: TGCAGTGCTAGAGGAACTAGCGGGGGGGAAATCTCCTACAATGAGCAGTTCTTC.

The sample holds many counts of this clonotype. The J gene is TRBJ2-7, the V gene TRBV10-3; the D call may be TRBD1 or TRBD2 (5 bases each). This CDR3 has 14 amino acids. Trimming stripped 3 bases from V and 4 bases from J, with 13 bases between. Germline values: CDR1 ENHRY, CDR2 SYGVKD. The CDR3, as DNA: TGTGCCATCAGTGACCTGGGGGTCTCTTACGAGCAGTACTTC. Amino acid sequence: CAISDLGVSYEQYF.

The sample holds many counts of this clonotype. This chain links TRBV3-1 with TRBJ2-3, with a possible D match to TRBD1 (5 bases). CDR1 and CDR2 (germline): LGHDT, YNNKEL (reference sequence). There are 16 residues in the CDR3. Trimming took 0 bases from V and 4 from J, leaving 14 bases between them. This CDR3 is CASSQDRPGISDTQYF. In DNA, the CDR3 is TGTGCCAGCAGCCAAGATCGGCCAGGGATATCAGATACGCAGTATTTT.

This clonotype was counted ten times or more. The DNA of the CDR3 is TGTGCCAGCAGGACCGGGACAGGCGGCCCCCTCCACTTT. This translates into CASRTGTGGPLHF. The rearrangement joins TRBV12-3 or TRBV12-4 to TRBJ1-6, with 8 bases that match TRBD1. The CDR3 consists of 13 residues. Germline trimming cut 6 bases from V and 13 bases from J; bases unmatched to any gene: 8.

This clonotype was detected ten times or more. CDR3 protein: CASSLMTSGGGNEQFF. The CDR3 coding sequence is TGTGCCAGCAGTTTAATGACTAGCGGGGGTGGGAATGAGCAGTTCTTC. V and J are TRBV12-3 or TRBV12-4 and TRBJ2-1; 12 nucleotides line up with TRBD2. The V segment lost 2 bases and the J segment 7 bases; nucleotides outside the gene matches: 6. The CDR3 has 16 residues.

There are many counts of this clonotype. This sequence joins TRBV9 and TRBJ2-1, with no clear D. Germline V gene data show CDR1 as SGDLS and CDR2 as YYNGEE. The V end lost 1 base, the J end lost 5 bases, and 10 bases lay between the germline ends. CDR3 size: 14 residues. The CDR3 DNA is TGTGCCAGCAGCGTAAGGGAACTGAACAATGAGCAGTTCTTC. This gives the protein CASSVRELNNEQFF.

This clonotype has a count of ten or more. The V call is TRBV29-1, the J call TRBJ2-7; D tentatively fits TRBD1 or TRBD2 (5 bases each). This CDR3 has 15 residues. Per the germline V gene, CDR1 is SQVTM and CDR2 is ANQGSEA. The ends were cut back, 4 bases at V and 7 bases at J, with 23 bases in the middle. As DNA, the CDR3 is TGCAGCGTTGGACACCCCCCCGGGACCTCGGGGGAGCAGTACTTC. It specifies CSVGHPPGTSGEQYF.

The sample holds many counts of this clonotype. The chain combines TRBV7-2 with TRBJ1-3; D not resolved. Germline V gene data show CDR1 as SGHTA and CDR2 as FQGNSA. The CDR3 has 15 amino acids. V gave up 9 bases and J gave up 2 bases, with 17 bases separating them. The CDR3 spells CASLIPTRAGNTIYF. CDR3 in DNA: TGTGCCAGTTTAATCCCGACAAGAGCTGGAAACACCATATATTTT.

This clonotype was recorded many times. The chain couples TRBV7-2 to TRBJ1-1; weak D call: TRBD1 (6 bases). Trimming shortened V by 5 bases and J by 6 bases, and 13 bases separated the two germline ends. The CDR3 consists of 13 residues. Germline CDR1 and CDR2: SGHTA and FQGNSA. This CDR3 reads CASSRGPTSEAFF. In nucleotides, the CDR3 is TGTGCCAGCAGCCGGGGGCCCACGTCTGAAGCTTTCTTT. The full variable domain, rest sourced from reference TRBV7-2 and TRBJ1-1, is GAGVSQSPSNKVTEKGKDVELRCDPISGHTALYWYRQSLGQGLEFLIYFQGNSAPDKSGLPSDRFSAERTGGSVSTLTIQRTQQEDSAVYLCASSRGPTSEAFFGQGTRLTVV.

The table lists this clonotype with many counts. The rearrangement uses TRBV20-1 and TRBJ2-3; no reliable D call. The CDR3 is 12 residues long. Trimming shortened V by 6 bases and J by 6 bases, and 13 bases separated the two germline ends. Germline-derived CDR1 and CDR2 are DFQATT and SNEGSKA (reference sequence). This chain's CDR3 is CSALLGLDTQYF. The CDR3 nucleotides are TGCAGTGCCCTCCTGGGGTTGGATACGCAGTATTTT.

V gene TRBV28 combines with J gene TRBJ2-2; unclear D gene. V was trimmed by 7 bases and J by 7 bases, leaving 7 bases between them. CDR3 length: 11 amino acids. Germline V gene sequence: CDR1 MDHEN, CDR2 SYDVKM. CDR3 residues: CASIQNGELFF. The CDR3 DNA reads as TGTGCCAGCATACAGAACGGGGAGCTGTTTTTT.

This clonotype has a handful of counts. The genes are TRBV30 and TRBJ1-1; D is unclear. The CDR3 covers 11 residues. Germline CDR1 GTSNPN, CDR2 SVGIG (reference sequence). The V end lost 1 base, the J end lost 10 bases, and 10 bases lay between the germline ends. CDR3 DNA sequence: TGTGCCTGGAGTGCCCGGAGCCGAGCTTTCTTT. Protein: CAWSARSRAFF.

This clonotype was counted at least ten times. The J gene is TRBJ1-2, the V gene TRBV6-1, with unresolved D. The CDR3 has 15 residues. CDR1 MNHNS and CDR2 SASEGT come from the germline V gene. V shed 6 bases and J shed 0 bases, with 14 bases lying between them. In DNA, the CDR3 is TGTGCCAGCAGCCAGAGTCTTGTTGCTAACTATGGCTACACCTTC. Translation gives CASSQSLVANYGYTF.

This clonotype was recorded many times. This chain uses TRBV27 with TRBJ1-2; D remains ambiguous. V was pared by 5 bases and J by 2 bases, with 12 bases between. The CDR3 totals 14 residues. Germline V gene data show CDR1 as MNHEY and CDR2 as SMNVEV (reference sequence). As DNA, the CDR3 is TGTGCCAGCAGTCGGTCGGCAGTGAACTATGGCTACACCTTC. This translates into CASSRSAVNYGYTF.

This clonotype was detected ten times or more. The V call is TRBV4-3, the J call TRBJ1-3; D gene uncertain. The V gene lost 0 bases and the J gene lost 8 bases, with 8 bases spanning the gap. The CDR3 covers 13 residues. Germline V gives CDR1 LGHNA, CDR2 YSLEER. The CDR3 region has the DNA TGCGCCAGCAGCCAAGACTGGGGATACACCATATATTTT. This gives the protein CASSQDWGYTIYF.